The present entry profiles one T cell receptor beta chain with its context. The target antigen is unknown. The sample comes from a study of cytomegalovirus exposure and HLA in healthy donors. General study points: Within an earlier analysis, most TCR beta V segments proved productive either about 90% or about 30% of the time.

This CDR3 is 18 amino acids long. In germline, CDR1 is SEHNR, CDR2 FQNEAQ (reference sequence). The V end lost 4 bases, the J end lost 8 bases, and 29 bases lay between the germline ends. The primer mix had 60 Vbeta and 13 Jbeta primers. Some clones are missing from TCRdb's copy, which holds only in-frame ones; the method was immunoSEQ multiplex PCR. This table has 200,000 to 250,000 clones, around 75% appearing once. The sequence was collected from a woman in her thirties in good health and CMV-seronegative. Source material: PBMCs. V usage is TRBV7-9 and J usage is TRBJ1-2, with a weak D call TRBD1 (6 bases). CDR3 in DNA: TGTGCCAGCAGCTCAACCCATAACCGACCAGGGGCGCCGGGAGGCTACACCTTC. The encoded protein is CASSSTHNRPGAPGGYTF.